These 14 T cell receptor beta chains share one sample of origin, sequenced in a study of prognosis after radiotherapy for stage I lung cancer (dated by TCRdb to the early 2020s). Sequencing used an Illumina HiSeq 3000. The TCR beta CDR3 region was amplified from genomic DNA by two rounds of multiplex PCR. In the first PCR round, primers specific to each TRBV and TRBJ gene were used, and the primer sequences were filed in Chinese patent CN105087789A. TCRdb took the public reads, trimmed them with fastp at Q25, ran MiXCR for clone calling and kept in-frame beta chains. Each entry merges the rows of one CDR3 protein and shows their most common DNA and genes. Here the sample has tens of thousands of distinct CDR3 sequences; under 35% occur a single time. The ten largest clones take up 33% of the sample. The sample was PBMCs, taken before or after stereotactic body radiation therapy (not recorded which). All receptors derive from a donor of 50 years or more with non-small cell lung cancer.

To note about this clonotype: A far more abundant clone sits one base away, making this likely a read error. The V call is TRBV7-2, the J call TRBJ2-1; TRBD2 matches at 8 bases. In germline, CDR1 is SGHTA, CDR2 FQGNSA. The CDR3 is made up of 15 amino acids. Trimming removed 7 bases from V and 6 bases from J; junction bases left unmatched: 11. CDR3 nucleotides: TGTGCCAGCATCTCCTTGGGCGGGAGGTTCAATGAGCAGTTCTTC. As protein: CASISLGGRFNEQFF.

With regard to this clonotype: This may stem from a read error, because a much larger clone lies one nucleotide away. The rearrangement links TRBV6-5 to TRBJ1-4; D gene unclear. Germline V gives CDR1 MNHEY, CDR2 SVGAGI. The CDR3 has 13 amino acids. The CDR3 spells CAGSYSINEKLFF. The CDR3 coding sequence is TGTGCCGGCAGTTACTCGATAAATGAAAAACTGTTTTTT.

The chain is built from TRBV7-2 and TRBJ2-5, with 10 bases identical to TRBD2. The CDR3 extends over 15 amino acids. The germline CDR1 and CDR2 sequences are SGHTA and FQGNSA. V dropped 4 bases and J dropped 0; count of bases not matched to a gene: 2. DNA of the CDR3: TGTGCCAGCAGCTGGCTAGCGGGGGACCAAGAGACCCAGTACTTC. Its protein is CASSWLAGDQETQYF.

This clonotype has a count of ten or more. A read error may explain this, as a much larger clone is one base away. The chain carries TRBV12-3 or TRBV12-4 and TRBJ2-7; no clear D. CDR3 length: 13 residues. The ends were cut back, 3 bases at V and 2 bases at J, with 8 bases in the middle. CDR3 amino acids: CASSFQVPYEQYF. The CDR3 region has the DNA TGTGCCAGCAGTTTCCAAGTGCCCTACGAGCAGTACTTC.

For this clonotype: This may be a read error, as it is one base from a much larger clone. The rearrangement links TRBV7-3 to TRBJ1-6, with a tentative D call TRBD1 (5 bases). Trimming removed 6 bases at V and 12 bases at J, with 12 bases between. Germline V lookup: CDR1 SGHTA, CDR2 FQGTGA. The CDR3 spans 12 residues. This CDR3 is CASRYGAGPLHF. In DNA form, the CDR3 reads TGTGCCAGCAGATATGGGGCGGGACCCCTCCACTTT.

Points on this clonotype: It may be a read error: a sequence one base away is much more abundant. The chain couples TRBV9 to TRBJ2-1; no definite D call. The CDR3 length is 13 residues. Trimming took off 3 bases at V and 9 bases at J, with 13 bases between the two ends. Germline V lookup: CDR1 SGDLS, CDR2 YYNGEE. DNA for the CDR3: TGTGCCAGCAGCGAGACCCCAGTGAGTGAGCAGTTCTTC. The encoded protein is CASSETPVSEQFF. Full variable domain (outside the CDR3, taken from reference TRBV9 and TRBJ2-1): DSGVTQTPKHLITATGQRVTLRCSPRSGDLSVYWYQQSLDQGLQFLIQYYNGEERAKGNILERFSAQQFPDLHSELNLSSLELGDSALYFCASSETPVSEQFFGPGTRLTVL.

This clonotype was counted a single time. The chain uses TRBV27 and TRBJ1-6; TRBD1 aligns across 11 bases. In germline, CDR1 is MNHEY, CDR2 SMNVEV (reference sequence). Losses at the gene ends were 7 bases for V and 9 bases for J; bases not matched to a gene: 8. The CDR3 runs to 15 residues. The CDR3 coding sequence is TGTGCCAGCAAAGTTTCCGGGACAGGGGGTTCACCCCTCCACTTT. Residues: CASKVSGTGGSPLHF.

The chain joins TRBV9 to TRBJ2-5, with 7 bases matching TRBD2. CDR1 and CDR2 from the germline V gene are SGDLS and YYNGEE. The CDR3 loop spans 15 amino acids. J gave up 3 bases and V 4 bases, and 9 bases lay outside the gene matches. CDR3 loop: CASSLDAGVKETQYF. The DNA for the CDR3 is TGTGCCAGCAGCCTAGACGCGGGAGTGAAAGAGACCCAGTACTTC.

This clonotype was observed at least ten times. V usage is TRBV12-3 or TRBV12-4 and J usage is TRBJ1-6, with a weak D call TRBD1 (5 bases). The CDR3 is 15 amino acids. The ends were cut back, 8 bases at V and 3 bases at J, with 14 bases in the middle. CDR3 sequence (DNA): TGTGCCAGCGGCGGGGGGAGCGGCTATAATTCACCCCTCCACTTT. It is translated as CASGGGSGYNSPLHF.

As regards this clonotype: Given the absence of the conserved phenylalanine or tryptophan at the CDR3 end, a read error is likely. The DNA is omitted, as the CDR3 cannot be located on it reliably, and the CDR3 follows TCRdb's listing. This chain connects TRBV19 to TRBJ2-7. The CDR3 region is 15 residues in length, termini included. Germline V gene sequence: CDR1 LNHDA, CDR2 SQIVND (reference sequence). CDR3 protein: CASSIDAGTSYEHYL.

In this sample, this clonotype turned up many times. The chain uses TRBV2 and TRBJ2-3, with D perhaps TRBD1 (6 bases). The V end lost 6 bases, the J end lost 1 base, and 14 bases lay between the germline ends. The CDR3 sequence is 15 residues long. The germline gives CDR1 SNHLY, CDR2 FYNNEI. The CDR3 here is CASSLQGVGTDTQYF. The CDR3 DNA follows: TGTGCCAGCAGCCTACAGGGAGTTGGCACAGATACGCAGTATTTT. Based on the CDR3 plus reference TRBV2 and TRBJ2-3, the full variable domain is EPEVTQTPSHQVTQMGQEVILRCVPISNHLYFYWYRQILGQKVEFLVSFYNNEISEKSEIFDDQFSVERPDGSNFTLKIRSTKLEDSAMYFCASSLQGVGTDTQYFGPGTRLTVL.

This clonotype was picked up many times. J is TRBJ2-3 and V is TRBV24-1; D ambiguous. This CDR3 region has 11 residues. Germline V gene lookup returns CDR1 KGHDR and CDR2 SFDVKD. Trimming took 5 bases from V and 6 from J, leaving 5 bases between them. The CDR3 region has the DNA TGTGCCACCAGTGTGGGGGATACGCAGTATTTT. Translating it yields CATSVGDTQYF.

The chain has TRBV5-8 and TRBJ1-5, with D uncertain. Germline V gene sequence: CDR1 SGHTS, CDR2 YDEGEE. The CDR3 totals 14 residues. The V and J ends lost 2 bases and 9 bases respectively, with 15 bases between them. CDR3 sequence reads: CASSFPSGFRPQHF. The CDR3 DNA sequence: TGTGCCAGCAGCTTCCCCTCTGGGTTCCGGCCCCAGCATTTT.

Many counts were recorded for this clonotype. V is TRBV18 and J is TRBJ2-7; no firm D call. Trimming cost V 4 bases and J 2 bases, with 6 bases left between them. Germline loops: CDR1 KGHSH, CDR2 LQKENI. This CDR3 region has 12 residues. CDR3 nucleotide sequence: TGTGCCAGCTCACTCAGCCCCTACGAGCAGTACTTC. This encodes CASSLSPYEQYF.